This T cell receptor beta chain was recorded in a study of brain T cells in children with intractable seizures. General study findings and limits: Patients' HCMV serostatus was unknown; virus specificity rests on CDR3 similarity alone.

V shed 5 bases, J shed 4 bases, and the junction held 2 bases outside the gene matches. This CDR3 contains 16 residues. CDR1 is SGHTA, CDR2 FQGTGA, per germline. A note on this clone: The antigen is unknown. Other nucleotide sequences from this sample produce the same CDR3.

Documented time point: blood from clinic visit 5 months post-surgery; TSC patient then seizure free. Sequencing was limited to surgery cases with top T cell transcript signatures in brain tissue. Data came from immunoSEQ multiplex PCR; TCRdb stores just in-frame clones and leaves some out. The table includes approximately 330,000 clones, roughly 92% detected once. This TCR was sampled from a boy less than two years old with tuberous sclerosis and intractable seizures. V and J are TRBV7-3 and TRBJ2-2, with 15 bases lining up with TRBD2. The sample here was peripheral blood, taken around 5 months after surgery. The CDR3 DNA sequence: TGTGCCAGCAGCCCGGGACTAGCGGGAGGCACCGGGGAGCTGTTTTTT. As protein: CASSPGLAGGTGELFF.